This TCR beta chain was documented in a study of control samples from healthy donors and cancer patients. Some clones are missing from TCRdb's copy, which holds only in-frame ones; the method was immunoSEQ multiplex PCR. The sample records about 95,000 clones, around 89% being singletons. Source material: blood. This clonotype was obtained from a woman in her 70s in good health.

CDR3 sequence reads: CASSDLFRSSYEQYF. The CDR3 region has the DNA TGTGCCAGCAGCGACTTGTTCAGGAGCTCCTACGAGCAGTACTTC. The chain uses TRBV3-1 (or the pseudogene TRBV3-2) and TRBJ2-7; D unresolved. The CDR3 runs 15 residues. The germline CDR1 and CDR2 sequences are LGHDT and YNNKEL (reference sequence). V was pared by 5 bases and J by 0 bases, with 14 bases between.